This T cell receptor beta chain was obtained from a study of T cell repertoires in cytomegalovirus infection. Overall study: Public signatures in TCR beta pointed to CMV infection and matching HLA type. Whole-study findings and limits: Predominance within the ex vivo response was attributable to HLA-C-restricted CMV-specific TCR beta clonotypes.

Using its own MiXCR run on the reads, TCRdb lists one record per CDR3 protein. The sample has some 800,000 distinct CDR3 sequences; 25% to 30% are singletons. Per germline, CDR1 DFQATT and CDR2 SNEGSKA (reference sequence). Trimming took 1 base from V and 0 from J, leaving 12 bases between them. The CDR3 covers 15 residues. This clonotype occurred many times. Its specificity is not known. Material: cultured CD8+ T cells from PBMCs, obtained from culture after CMV antigen stimulation. The chain employs TRBV20-1 and TRBJ2-5; no clear D gene. This sequence originates from a human donor in good health (CMV status not recorded). Some clones in this sample may be carry-over from other donors' samples. CDR3 region: CSARVRLGYQETQYF. In nucleotides, the CDR3 is TGCAGTGCTAGAGTACGCTTGGGGTACCAAGAGACCCAGTACTTC.